This TCR beta chain was observed in a study of blood T cell repertoires in COVID-19. In the study overall: Material from acute and convalescent COVID-19 was sourced from the United States, Italy and Spain.

Per the authors' pipeline: Reference gene primers were amplified, and this amplification served to estimate nucleated cell counts. Here immunoSEQ multiplex PCR was the method, and the copy in TCRdb shows in-frame clones only, minus some. D and trimming come from the DNA, and the V and J calls and clone size come from that table. The table has 90,000 or so clones, 75% to 90% seen once. The trim removed 2 bases at V and 1 base at J, leaving 3 bases unmatched. The CDR3 covers 15 residues. Germline CDR1 and CDR2: MNHEY and SVGAGI. The specimen sequenced was peripheral blood. V is TRBV6-5 and J is TRBJ2-5; 8 nucleotides match TRBD1. The sequence derives from a man between 60 and 75 years old with COVID-19, enrolled during active disease. The CDR3 bases are TGTGCCAGCAGTTACCGAACAGGGGGCCAAGAGACCCAGTACTTC. Translating gives CASSYRTGGQETQYF.